The text below deals with one T cell receptor beta chain. Its antigen is still unknown. The whole isolated RNA underwent reverse transcription, so sequencing captured expressed TCRB transcripts. Produced via immunoSEQ multiplex PCR; TCRdb's table is partial and in-frame only. Of approximately 250,000 clones in the sample, 16% were seen once. The data stem from a study of beta chain features in type 1 diabetes. As for the study in general: On cell yields, gender and age, patients and healthy donors were similar. The examined sorted cells totaled about 98 million across samples. Study outcomes and limitations: Among type 1 diabetes patients, VDJ junctions had fewer insertions and more deletions. The study found moderately but significantly shorter TCRB CDR3s in all four CD4+ subsets of Type 1 diabetes patients.

The CDR3 runs 14 residues. Per germline, CDR1 SQVTM and CDR2 ANQGSEA. V shed 8 bases, J shed 4 bases, and the junction held 11 bases outside the gene matches. The chain employs TRBV29-1 and TRBJ2-5, with 9 bases lining up with TRBD1. The sample taken for sequencing was naive CD4+ T cells from blood. The origin of this receptor is a man aged 30 to 39 with type 1 diabetes. The CDR3 protein is CSLRGPGQGETQYF. CDR3 in DNA: TGCAGCCTGAGGGGTCCGGGACAGGGAGAGACCCAGTACTTC.